The following is a TCR beta chain sequence with its context. The data derive from a study of blood T cell repertoires in COVID-19. TCRdb's table, derived via immunoSEQ multiplex PCR, lists solely in-frame clones and lacks some. In the table there are 55,000 or so clones, around 90% of which are singletons. Germline trimming cut 6 bases from V and 8 bases from J; bases unmatched to any gene: 4. The CDR3 runs 13 residues. Per the germline V gene, CDR1 is LNHDA and CDR2 is SQIVND (reference sequence). Patients of the Seattle cohort, enrolled during active infection, were followed longitudinally. The chain has TRBV19 and TRBJ1-5; 10 nucleotides line up with TRBD1. The sample taken for sequencing was peripheral blood. This receptor was taken from a man aged 35 to 55 with COVID-19, enrolled during active disease. The CDR3 sequence: CASRGDRGEPQHF. The CDR3 DNA sequence: TGTGCCAGTAGAGGGGACAGGGGAGAGCCCCAGCATTTT.